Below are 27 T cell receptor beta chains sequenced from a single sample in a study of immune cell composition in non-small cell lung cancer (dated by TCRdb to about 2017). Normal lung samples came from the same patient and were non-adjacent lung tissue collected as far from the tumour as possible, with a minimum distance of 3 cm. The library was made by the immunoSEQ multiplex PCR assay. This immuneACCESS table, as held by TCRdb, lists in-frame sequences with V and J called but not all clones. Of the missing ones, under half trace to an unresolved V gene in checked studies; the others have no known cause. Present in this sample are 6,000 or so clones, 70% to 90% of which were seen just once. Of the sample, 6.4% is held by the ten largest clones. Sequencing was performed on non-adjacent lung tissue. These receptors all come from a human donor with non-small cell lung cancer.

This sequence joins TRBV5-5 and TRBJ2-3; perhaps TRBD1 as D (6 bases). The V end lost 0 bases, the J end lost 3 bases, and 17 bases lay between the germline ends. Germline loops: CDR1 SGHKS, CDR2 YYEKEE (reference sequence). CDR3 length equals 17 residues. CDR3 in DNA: TGTGCCAGCAGCTTGGCCTCCGTACAGGGACGGACAGATACGCAGTATTTT. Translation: CASSLASVQGRTDTQYF.

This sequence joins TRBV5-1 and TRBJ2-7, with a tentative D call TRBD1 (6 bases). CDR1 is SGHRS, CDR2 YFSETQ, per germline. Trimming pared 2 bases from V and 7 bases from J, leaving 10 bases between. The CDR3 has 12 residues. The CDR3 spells CASSFRTEEQYF. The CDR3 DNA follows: TGCGCCAGCAGCTTCCGGACAGAAGAGCAGTACTTC. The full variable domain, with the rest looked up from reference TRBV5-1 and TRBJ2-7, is KAGVTQTPRYLIKTRGQQVTLSCSPISGHRSVSWYQQTPGQGLQFLFEYFSETQRNKGNFPGRFSGRQFSNSRSEMNVSTLELGDSALYLCASSFRTEEQYFGPGTRLTVT.

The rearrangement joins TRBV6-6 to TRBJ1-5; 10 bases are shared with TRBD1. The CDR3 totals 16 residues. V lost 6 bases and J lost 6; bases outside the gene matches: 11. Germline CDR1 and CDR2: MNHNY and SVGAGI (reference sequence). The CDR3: CASSSGQGIMSQPQHF. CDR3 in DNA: TGTGCCAGCAGCTCGGGACAGGGGATTATGAGTCAGCCCCAGCATTTT.

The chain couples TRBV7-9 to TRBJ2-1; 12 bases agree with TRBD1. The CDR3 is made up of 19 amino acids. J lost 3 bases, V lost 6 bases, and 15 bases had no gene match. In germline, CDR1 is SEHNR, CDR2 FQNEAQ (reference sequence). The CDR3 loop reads CASRHRRVGTGGNYNEQFF. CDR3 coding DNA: TGTGCCAGCAGACACAGGCGCGTCGGGACAGGGGGCAACTACAATGAGCAGTTCTTC.

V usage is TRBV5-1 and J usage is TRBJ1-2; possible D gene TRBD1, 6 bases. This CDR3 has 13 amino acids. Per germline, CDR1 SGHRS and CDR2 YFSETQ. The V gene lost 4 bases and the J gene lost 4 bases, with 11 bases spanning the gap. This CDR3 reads CASSAPGVYGYTF. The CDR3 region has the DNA TGCGCCAGCAGCGCACCAGGGGTCTATGGCTACACCTTC.

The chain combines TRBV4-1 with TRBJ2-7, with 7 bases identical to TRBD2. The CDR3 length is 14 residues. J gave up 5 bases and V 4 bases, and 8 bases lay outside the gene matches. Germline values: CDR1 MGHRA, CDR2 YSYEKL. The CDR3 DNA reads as TGCGCCAGCAGCCGAGAACTAGCGCTCGACGAGCAGTACTTC. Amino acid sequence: CASSRELALDEQYF.

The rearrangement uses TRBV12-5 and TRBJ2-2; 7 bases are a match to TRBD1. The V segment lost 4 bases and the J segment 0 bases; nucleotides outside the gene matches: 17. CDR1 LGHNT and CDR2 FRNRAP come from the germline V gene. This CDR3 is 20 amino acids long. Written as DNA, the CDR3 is TGTGCTAGTGGTTCCAATATTCCGGGACAGTCTTGGTCGAACACCGGGGAGCTGTTTTTT. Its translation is CASGSNIPGQSWSNTGELFF.

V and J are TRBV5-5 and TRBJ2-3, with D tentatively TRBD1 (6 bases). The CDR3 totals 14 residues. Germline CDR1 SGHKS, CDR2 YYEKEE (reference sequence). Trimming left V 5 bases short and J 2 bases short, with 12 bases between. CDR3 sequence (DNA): TGTGCCAGCAGACGCTGGACAGACACAGATACGCAGTATTTT. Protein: CASRRWTDTDTQYF.

CDR3: CASSADRGGSQPQHF. DNA of the CDR3: TGTGCCAGTAGTGCGGACAGGGGAGGAAGTCAGCCCCAGCATTTT. The genes are TRBV19 and TRBJ1-5; 9 nucleotides agree with TRBD1. Germline V gives CDR1 LNHDA, CDR2 SQIVND (reference sequence). The CDR3 is 15 residues long. V shed 5 bases and J 6 bases; nucleotides not matched to a gene: 8.

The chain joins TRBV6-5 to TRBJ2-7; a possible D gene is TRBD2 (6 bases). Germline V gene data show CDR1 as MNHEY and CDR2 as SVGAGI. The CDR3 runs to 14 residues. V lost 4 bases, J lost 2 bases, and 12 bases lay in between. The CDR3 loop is CASSLGTLAYEQYF. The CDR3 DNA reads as TGTGCCAGCAGTTTAGGGACTCTGGCCTACGAGCAGTACTTC.

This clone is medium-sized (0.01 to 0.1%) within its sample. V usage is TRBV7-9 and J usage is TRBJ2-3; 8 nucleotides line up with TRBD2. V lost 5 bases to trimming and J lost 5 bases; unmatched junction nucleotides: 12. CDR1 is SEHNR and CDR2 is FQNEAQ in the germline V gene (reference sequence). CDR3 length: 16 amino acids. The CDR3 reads CASSPQVAGLGDTQYF. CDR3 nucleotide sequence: TGTGCCAGCAGCCCACAGGTAGCGGGGTTGGGAGATACGCAGTATTTT.

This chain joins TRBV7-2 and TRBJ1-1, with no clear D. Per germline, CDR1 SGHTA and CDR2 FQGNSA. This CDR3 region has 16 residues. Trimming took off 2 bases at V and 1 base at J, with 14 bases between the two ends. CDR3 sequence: CASSLRQDGRNTEAFF. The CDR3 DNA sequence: TGTGCCAGCAGCTTAAGGCAAGACGGGAGGAACACTGAAGCTTTCTTT.

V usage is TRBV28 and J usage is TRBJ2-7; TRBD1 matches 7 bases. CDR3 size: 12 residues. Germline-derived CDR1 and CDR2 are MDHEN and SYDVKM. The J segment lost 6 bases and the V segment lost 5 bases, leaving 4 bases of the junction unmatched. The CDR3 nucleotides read TGTGCCAGCAGTACGACAGGGCTCGAGCAGTACTTC. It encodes CASSTTGLEQYF. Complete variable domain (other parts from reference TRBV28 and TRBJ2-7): DVKVTQSSRYLVKRTGEKVFLECVQDMDHENMFWYRQDPGLGLRLIYFSYDVKMKEKGDIPEGYSVSREKKERFSLILESASTNQTSMYLCASSTTGLEQYFGPGTRLTVT.

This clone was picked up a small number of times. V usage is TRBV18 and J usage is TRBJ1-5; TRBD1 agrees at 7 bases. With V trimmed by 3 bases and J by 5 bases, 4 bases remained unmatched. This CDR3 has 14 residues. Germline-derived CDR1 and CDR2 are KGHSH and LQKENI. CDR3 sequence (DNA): TGTGCCAGCTCACCGACAGGGTATTATCAGCCCCAGCATTTT. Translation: CASSPTGYYQPQHF.

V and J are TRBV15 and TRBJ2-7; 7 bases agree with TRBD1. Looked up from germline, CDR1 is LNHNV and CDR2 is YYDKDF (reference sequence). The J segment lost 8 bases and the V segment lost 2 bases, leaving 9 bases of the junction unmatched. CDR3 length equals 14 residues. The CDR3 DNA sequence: TGTGCCACCAGCAGATCGGACAGGCCTCAGCAGCAGTACTTC. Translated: CATSRSDRPQQQYF.

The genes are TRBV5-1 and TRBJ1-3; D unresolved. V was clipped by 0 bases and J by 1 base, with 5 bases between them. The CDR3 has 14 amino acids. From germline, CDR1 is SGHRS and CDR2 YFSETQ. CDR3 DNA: TGCGCCAGCAGCTTGGCCTCGTCTGGAAACACCATATATTTT. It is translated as CASSLASSGNTIYF.

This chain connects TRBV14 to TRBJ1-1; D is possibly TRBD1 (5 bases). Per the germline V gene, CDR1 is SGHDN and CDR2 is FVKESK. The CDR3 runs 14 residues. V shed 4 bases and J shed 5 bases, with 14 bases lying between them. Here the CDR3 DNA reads TGTGCCAGCAGCCTTATACCAGGGTGGACTGAAGCTTTCTTT. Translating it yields CASSLIPGWTEAFF.

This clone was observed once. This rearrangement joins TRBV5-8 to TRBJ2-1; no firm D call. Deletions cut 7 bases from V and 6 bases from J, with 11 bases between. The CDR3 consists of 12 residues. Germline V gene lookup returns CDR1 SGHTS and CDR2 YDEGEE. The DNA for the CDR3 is TGTGCCAGCGGCCGTATTCGCAATGAGCAGTTCTTC. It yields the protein CASGRIRNEQFF.

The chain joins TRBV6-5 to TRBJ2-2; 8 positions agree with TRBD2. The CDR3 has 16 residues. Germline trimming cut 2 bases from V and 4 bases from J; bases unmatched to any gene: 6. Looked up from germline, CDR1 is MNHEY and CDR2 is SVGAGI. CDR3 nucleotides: TGTGCCAGCAGTTACCTTGGACTAGCTCCCACCGGGGAGCTGTTTTTT. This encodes CASSYLGLAPTGELFF.

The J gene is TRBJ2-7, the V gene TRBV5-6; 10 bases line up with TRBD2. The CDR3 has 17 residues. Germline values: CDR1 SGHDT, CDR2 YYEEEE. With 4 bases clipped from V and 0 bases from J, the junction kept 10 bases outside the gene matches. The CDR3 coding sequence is TGTGCCAGCAGCCCGACGCCGGGACTAGCGCACTCCTACGAGCAGTACTTC. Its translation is CASSPTPGLAHSYEQYF. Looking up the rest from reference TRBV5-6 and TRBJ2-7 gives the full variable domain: DAGVTQSPTHLIKTRGQQVTLRCSPKSGHDTVSWYQQALGQGPQFIFQYYEEEERQRGNFPDRFSGHQFPNYSSELNVNALLLGDSALYLCASSPTPGLAHSYEQYFGPGTRLTVT.

This chain's CDR3 is CAWRDGDIVNTIYF. CDR3 DNA sequence: TGTGCCTGGAGAGATGGGGACATAGTTAACACCATATATTTT. The chain employs TRBV30 and TRBJ1-3, with D possibly matching TRBD1 (6 bases). CDR1 is GTSNPN and CDR2 is SVGIG in the germline V gene (reference sequence). V was pared by 3 bases and J by 7 bases, with 16 bases between. This CDR3 comprises 14 residues.

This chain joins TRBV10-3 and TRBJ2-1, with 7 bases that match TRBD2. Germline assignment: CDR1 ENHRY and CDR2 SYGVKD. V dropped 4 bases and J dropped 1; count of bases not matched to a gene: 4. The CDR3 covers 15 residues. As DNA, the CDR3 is TGTGCCATCAGTGCGCTAGCGGCTTCCTACAATGAGCAGTTCTTC. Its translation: CAISALAASYNEQFF.

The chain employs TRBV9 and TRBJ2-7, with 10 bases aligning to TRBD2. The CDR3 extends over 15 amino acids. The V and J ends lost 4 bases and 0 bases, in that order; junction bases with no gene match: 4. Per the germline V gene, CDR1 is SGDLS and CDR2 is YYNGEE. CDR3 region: CASSFASGSSYEQYF. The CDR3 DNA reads TGTGCCAGCAGCTTCGCTAGCGGGAGCTCCTACGAGCAGTACTTC.

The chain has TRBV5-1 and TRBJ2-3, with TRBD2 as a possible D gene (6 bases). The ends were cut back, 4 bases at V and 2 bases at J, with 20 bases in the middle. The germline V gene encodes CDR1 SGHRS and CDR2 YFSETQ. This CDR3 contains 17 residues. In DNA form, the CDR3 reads TGCGCCAGCAGCGCCATACTTACGGGACTCAACACAGATACGCAGTATTTT. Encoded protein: CASSAILTGLNTDTQYF.

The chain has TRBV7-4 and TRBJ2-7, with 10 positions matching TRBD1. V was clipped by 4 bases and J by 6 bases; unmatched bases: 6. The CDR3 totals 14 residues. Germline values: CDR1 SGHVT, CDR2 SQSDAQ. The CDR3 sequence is CASSSSGTGAEQYF. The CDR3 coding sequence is TGTGCCAGCAGCTCCTCCGGGACAGGGGCCGAGCAGTACTTC.

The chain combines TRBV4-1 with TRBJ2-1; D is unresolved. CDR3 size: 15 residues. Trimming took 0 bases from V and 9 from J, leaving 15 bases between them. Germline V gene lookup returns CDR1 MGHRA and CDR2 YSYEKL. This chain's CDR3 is CASSQDTSTFFEQFF. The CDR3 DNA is TGCGCCAGCAGCCAAGACACCTCTACTTTCTTTGAGCAGTTCTTC.

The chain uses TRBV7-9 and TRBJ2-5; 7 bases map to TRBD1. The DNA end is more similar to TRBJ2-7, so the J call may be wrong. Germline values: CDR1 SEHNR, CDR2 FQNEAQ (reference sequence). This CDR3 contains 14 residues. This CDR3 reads CASSLEGARYEQYF. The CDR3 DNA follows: TGTGCCAGCAGCCTAGAGGGGGCGCGCTACGAGCAGTACTTC.